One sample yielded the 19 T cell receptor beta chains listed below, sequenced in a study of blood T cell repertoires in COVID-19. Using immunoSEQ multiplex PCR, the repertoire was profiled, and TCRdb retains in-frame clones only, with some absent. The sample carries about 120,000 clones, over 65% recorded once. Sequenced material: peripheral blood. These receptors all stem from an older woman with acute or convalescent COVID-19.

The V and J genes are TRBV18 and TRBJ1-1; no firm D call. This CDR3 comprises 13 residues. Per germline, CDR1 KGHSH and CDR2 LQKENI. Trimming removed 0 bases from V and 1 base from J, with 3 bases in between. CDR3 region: CASSPPQNTEAFF. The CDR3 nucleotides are TGTGCCAGCTCACCACCACAGAACACTGAAGCTTTCTTT.

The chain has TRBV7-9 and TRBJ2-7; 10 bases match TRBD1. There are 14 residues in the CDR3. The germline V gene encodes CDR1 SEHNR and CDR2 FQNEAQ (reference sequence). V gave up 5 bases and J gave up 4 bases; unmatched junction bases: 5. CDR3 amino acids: CASSLTGGAYEQYV. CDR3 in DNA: TGTGCCAGCAGCCTGACAGGGGGCGCGTACGAGCAGTACGTC.

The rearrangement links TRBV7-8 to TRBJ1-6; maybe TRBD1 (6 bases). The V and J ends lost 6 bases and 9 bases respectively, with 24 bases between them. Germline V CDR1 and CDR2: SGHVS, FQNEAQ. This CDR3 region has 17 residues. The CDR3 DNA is TGTGCCAGCAGTCCACAGGATCGTACAGGGTATGGTTCACCCCTCCACTTT. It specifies CASSPQDRTGYGSPLHF.

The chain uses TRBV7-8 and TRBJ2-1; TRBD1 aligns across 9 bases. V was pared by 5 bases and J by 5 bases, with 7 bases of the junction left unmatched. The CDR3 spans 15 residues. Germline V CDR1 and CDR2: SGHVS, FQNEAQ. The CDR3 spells CASSLGQGINNEQFF. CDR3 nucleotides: TGTGCCAGCAGCCTCGGACAGGGGATTAACAATGAGCAGTTCTTC.

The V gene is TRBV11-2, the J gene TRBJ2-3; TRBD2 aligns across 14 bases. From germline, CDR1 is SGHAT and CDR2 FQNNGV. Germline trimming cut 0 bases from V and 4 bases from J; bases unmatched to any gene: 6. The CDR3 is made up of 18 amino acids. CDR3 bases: TGTGCCAGCAGCTTAGACGCCGGACTAGCGGGGGGCCCAGATACGCAGTATTTT. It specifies CASSLDAGLAGGPDTQYF.

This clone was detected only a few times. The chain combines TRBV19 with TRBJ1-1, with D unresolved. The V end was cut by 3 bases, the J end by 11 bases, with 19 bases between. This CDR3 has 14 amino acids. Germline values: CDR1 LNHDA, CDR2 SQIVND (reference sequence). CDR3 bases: TGTGCCAGTAGTATCCAGTTAATGTACAGTAAGGCTTTCTTT. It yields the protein CASSIQLMYSKAFF.

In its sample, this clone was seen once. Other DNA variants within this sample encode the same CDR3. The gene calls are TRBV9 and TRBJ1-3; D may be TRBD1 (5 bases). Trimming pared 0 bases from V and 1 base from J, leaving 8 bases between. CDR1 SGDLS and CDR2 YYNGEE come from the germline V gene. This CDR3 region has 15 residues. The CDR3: CASSVGAGSGNTIYF. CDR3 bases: TGTGCCAGCAGCGTAGGGGCAGGGTCTGGAAACACCATATATTTT.

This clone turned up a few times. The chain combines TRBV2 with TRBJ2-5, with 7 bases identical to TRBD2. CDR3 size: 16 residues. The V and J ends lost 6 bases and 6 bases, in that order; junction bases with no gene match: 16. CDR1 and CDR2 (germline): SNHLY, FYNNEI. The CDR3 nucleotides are TGTGCCAGCAGGCCCGGGGGGAGGGTGGACCTAAAGACCCAGTACTTC. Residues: CASRPGGRVDLKTQYF.

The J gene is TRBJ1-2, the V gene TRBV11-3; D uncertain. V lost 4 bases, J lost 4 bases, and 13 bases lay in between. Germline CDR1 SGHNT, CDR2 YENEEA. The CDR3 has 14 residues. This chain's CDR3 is CASSYLEVGYGYTF. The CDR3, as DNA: TGTGCCAGCAGCTACCTAGAGGTCGGCTATGGCTACACCTTC.

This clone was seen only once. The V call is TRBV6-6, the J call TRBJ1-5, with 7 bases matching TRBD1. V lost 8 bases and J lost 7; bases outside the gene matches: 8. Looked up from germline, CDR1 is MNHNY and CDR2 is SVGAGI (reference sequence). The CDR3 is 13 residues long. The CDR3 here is CASCNDRVQPQHF. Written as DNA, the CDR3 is TGTGCCAGCTGCAATGACAGGGTACAGCCCCAGCATTTT.

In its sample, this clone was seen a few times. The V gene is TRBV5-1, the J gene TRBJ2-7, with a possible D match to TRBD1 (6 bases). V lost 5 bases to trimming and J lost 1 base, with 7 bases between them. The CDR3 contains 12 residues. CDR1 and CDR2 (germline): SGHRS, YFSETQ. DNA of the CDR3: TGCGCCAGCAGTACAGGGTCCTACGAGCAGTACTTC. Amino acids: CASSTGSYEQYF.

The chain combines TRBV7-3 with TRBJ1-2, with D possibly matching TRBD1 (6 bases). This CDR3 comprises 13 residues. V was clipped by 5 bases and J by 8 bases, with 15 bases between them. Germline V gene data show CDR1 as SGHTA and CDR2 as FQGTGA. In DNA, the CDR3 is TGTGCCAGCAGCCCTGGGGGGGGCCTGGGCTACACCTTC. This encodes CASSPGGGLGYTF.

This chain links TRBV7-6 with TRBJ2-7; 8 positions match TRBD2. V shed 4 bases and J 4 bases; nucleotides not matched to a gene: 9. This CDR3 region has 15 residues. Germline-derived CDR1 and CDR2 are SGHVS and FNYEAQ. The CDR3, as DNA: TGTGCCAGCAGCTGGAGGTCGGGGGGGAGGTACGAGCAGTACGTC. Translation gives CASSWRSGGRYEQYV.

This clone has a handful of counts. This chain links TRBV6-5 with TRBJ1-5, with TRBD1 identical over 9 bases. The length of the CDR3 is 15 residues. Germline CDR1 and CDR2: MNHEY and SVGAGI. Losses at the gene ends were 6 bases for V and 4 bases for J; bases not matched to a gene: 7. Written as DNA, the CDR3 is TGTGCCAGCAGCCATGGGACAGGGAGTAATCAGCCCCAGCATTTT. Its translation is CASSHGTGSNQPQHF.

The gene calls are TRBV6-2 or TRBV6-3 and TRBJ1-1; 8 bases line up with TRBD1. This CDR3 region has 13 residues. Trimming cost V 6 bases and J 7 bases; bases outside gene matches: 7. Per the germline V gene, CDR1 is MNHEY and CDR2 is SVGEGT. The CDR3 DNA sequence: TGTGCCAGCAGCCAGGGGGCGCCAGTTGAAGCTTTCTTT. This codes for CASSQGAPVEAFF.

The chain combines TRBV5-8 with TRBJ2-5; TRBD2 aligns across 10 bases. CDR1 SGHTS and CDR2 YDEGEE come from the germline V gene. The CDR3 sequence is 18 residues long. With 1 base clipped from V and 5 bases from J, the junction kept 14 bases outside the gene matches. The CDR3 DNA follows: TGTGCCAGCAGCTTGTCTCTAGCGGGGGCGACGGCGGGGGAGACCCAGTACTTC. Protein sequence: CASSLSLAGATAGETQYF.

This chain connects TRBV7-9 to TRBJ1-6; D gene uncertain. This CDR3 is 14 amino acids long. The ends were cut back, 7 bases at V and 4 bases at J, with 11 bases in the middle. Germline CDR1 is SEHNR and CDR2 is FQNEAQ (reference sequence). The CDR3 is CASTQDSYNSPLHF. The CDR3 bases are TGTGCCAGCACCCAGGACTCGTATAATTCACCCCTCCACTTT.

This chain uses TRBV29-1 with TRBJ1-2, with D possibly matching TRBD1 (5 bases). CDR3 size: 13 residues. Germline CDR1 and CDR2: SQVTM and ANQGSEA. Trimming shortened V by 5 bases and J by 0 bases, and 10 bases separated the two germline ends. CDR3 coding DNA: TGCAGCGTTAAGGGGCCTGCTAACTATGGCTACACCTTC. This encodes CSVKGPANYGYTF.

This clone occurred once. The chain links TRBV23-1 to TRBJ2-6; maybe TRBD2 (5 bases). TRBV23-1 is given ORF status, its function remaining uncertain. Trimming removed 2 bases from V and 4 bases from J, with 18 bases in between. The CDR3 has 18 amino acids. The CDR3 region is CASSQGPGSSFGANVLTF. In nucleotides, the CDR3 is TGCGCCAGCAGTCAAGGTCCGGGGTCATCATTCGGGGCCAACGTCCTGACTTTC.